A single sample gave rise to the 25 T cell receptor beta chains below, sequenced in a study of T cells in Graves' hyperthyroidism and ophthalmopathy. Amplification of TCR beta CDR3 regions used RNA as the template. The study used the HTBI primer set for a first-round RT-PCR of the TCR CDR3. One entry per CDR3 protein, called by TCRdb with MiXCR from the multiplex PCR reads. The sample has about 380,000 distinct CDR3 sequences, approximately 12% seen once; the top ten hold less than 25%. Sequencing was done on a sample of blood. Every receptor here comes from a man younger than 45 with Graves' hyperthyroidism that later progressed to Graves' ophthalmopathy.

This chain connects TRBV28 to TRBJ2-7; D may be TRBD2 (5 bases). Per the germline V gene, CDR1 is MDHEN and CDR2 is SYDVKM. The length of the CDR3 is 13 residues. V dropped 7 bases and J dropped 2 bases, with 12 bases sitting between them. The CDR3 loop is CASTSDGAYEQYF. The CDR3 region has the DNA TGTGCCAGCACTTCCGACGGGGCCTACGAGCAGTACTTC.

Regarding this clonotype: A much larger clone is a single base away; this may be a read error. This CDR3 fails to terminate in the conserved phenylalanine or tryptophan, so it likely reflects a read error. The V call is TRBV12-3 or TRBV12-4, the J call TRBJ1-2; D may be TRBD1 (5 bases). V was shortened by 5 bases and J by 7 bases, with 17 bases between the two germline ends. CDR3 length: 14 amino acids. This CDR3 reads CASSPRTWGAGYTL. The DNA for the CDR3 is TGTGCCAGCAGTCCGAGGACTTGGGGCGCTGGCTACACCCTC.

CDR3 nucleotide sequence: TGTGCCAGTGGAGCGGGGCGCCTGGAGGATACGCAGTATTTT. This gives the protein CASGAGRLEDTQYF. V usage is TRBV6-2 or TRBV6-3 and J usage is TRBJ2-3; 7 bases align to TRBD2. CDR3 length equals 14 residues. CDR1 is MNHEY, CDR2 SVGEGT, per germline. V was clipped by 9 bases and J by 6 bases; unmatched bases: 12.

Comment on this clonotype: Being one base from a much bigger clone, this may be a read error. This chain connects TRBV2 to TRBJ1-5; 10 nucleotides match TRBD1. The CDR3 runs 17 residues. The trim removed 4 bases at V and 2 bases at J, leaving 8 bases unmatched. Germline assignment: CDR1 SNHLY and CDR2 FYNNEI. The CDR3 protein is CASSGTPGTGGNQPQHF. The CDR3 region has the DNA TGTGCCAGCAGTGGTACTCCCGGGACAGGGGGCAATCAGCCCCAGCATTTT.

This clonotype was recorded a few times. The rearrangement uses TRBV12-5 and TRBJ2-7; D possibly corresponds to TRBD1 (5 bases). This CDR3 is built from 15 residues. The V end lost 0 bases, the J end lost 5 bases, and 14 bases lay between the germline ends. The V gene's germline CDR1 is LGHNT and CDR2 FRNRAP. The CDR3 sequence: CASGLVPTGPNEQYF. The CDR3 nucleotides read TGTGCTAGTGGTTTGGTACCTACAGGTCCTAACGAGCAGTACTTC.

This clonotype was counted only a few times. This chain links TRBV7-3 with TRBJ2-6, with a possible D match to TRBD2 (5 bases). The germline V and J ends were trimmed by 2 bases and 0 bases, with 14 bases remaining between them. The CDR3 length is 18 residues. CDR1 is SGHTA and CDR2 is FQGTGA in the germline V gene. The CDR3 DNA reads as TGTGCCAGCAGCTTATCGGTAGGACTTGACTCTGGGGCCAACGTCCTGACTTTC. Translated: CASSLSVGLDSGANVLTF. Together with reference TRBV7-3 and TRBJ2-6, the CDR3 gives the full variable domain: GAGVSQTPSNKVTEKGKYVELRCDPISGHTALYWYRQSLGQGPEFLIYFQGTGAADDSGLPNDRFFAVRPEGSVSTLKIQRTERGDSAVYLCASSLSVGLDSGANVLTFGAGSRLTVL.

This clonotype was detected many times. The rearrangement links TRBV28 to TRBJ1-2; 11 nucleotides match TRBD1. CDR1 is MDHEN and CDR2 is SYDVKM in the germline V gene. The CDR3 length is 14 residues. Losses at the gene ends were 2 bases for V and 5 bases for J; bases not matched to a gene: 1. Here the CDR3 DNA reads TGTGCCAGCAGTTTAGGGACAGGGGGGTATGGCTACACCTTC. Translating it yields CASSLGTGGYGYTF.

The rearrangement links TRBV6-5 to TRBJ1-1; maybe TRBD1 (5 bases). Germline V lookup: CDR1 MNHEY, CDR2 SVGAGI. Trimming removed 0 bases at V and 0 bases at J, with 8 bases between. This CDR3 region has 15 residues. The CDR3 reads CASSYSGPMNTEAFF. In DNA, the CDR3 is TGTGCCAGCAGTTACTCGGGACCGATGAACACTGAAGCTTTCTTT.

This clonotype has just a few counts. This chain connects TRBV29-1 to TRBJ1-4, with 7 nucleotides matching TRBD1. The CDR3 extends over 13 amino acids. The germline V gene encodes CDR1 SQVTM and CDR2 ANQGSEA. Trimming at V came to 5 bases and at J to 6 bases, leaving 6 bases not matched to a gene. The CDR3 DNA follows: TGCAGCGTTTACAGGGGAATGGATGAAAAACTGTTTTTT. It codes for CSVYRGMDEKLFF. The full variable domain, its missing parts supplied by reference TRBV29-1 and TRBJ1-4, is SAVISQKPSRDICQRGTSLTIQCQVDSQVTMMFWYRQQPGQSLTLIATANQGSEATYESGFVIDKFPISRPNLTFSTLTVSNMSPEDSSIYLCSVYRGMDEKLFFGSGTQLSVL.

Only a few counts were recorded for this clonotype. J is TRBJ1-1 and V is TRBV20-1; D is unclear. The V end was cut by 6 bases, the J end by 3 bases, with 8 bases between. The CDR3 length is 11 residues. Germline V gene data show CDR1 as DFQATT and CDR2 as SNEGSKA (reference sequence). The CDR3 loop is CSAARDTEAFF. The DNA for the CDR3 is TGCAGTGCAGCGAGGGACACTGAAGCTTTCTTT.

The V gene is TRBV30, the J gene TRBJ2-7, with D unclear. CDR1 and CDR2 from the germline V gene are GTSNPN and SVGIG (reference sequence). The CDR3 length is 15 residues. V was pared by 5 bases and J by 2 bases, with 19 bases between. The CDR3 protein is CAWVRDYSPPYEQYF. CDR3 bases: TGTGCCTGGGTTAGGGATTACAGTCCCCCCTACGAGCAGTACTTC.

V gene TRBV25-1 combines with J gene TRBJ1-4, with D hard to call. This CDR3 is built from 16 residues. Trimming took 0 bases from V and 6 from J, leaving 14 bases between them. The germline gives CDR1 MGHDK, CDR2 SYGVNS. The CDR3 protein is CASSEYISSVDEKLFF. The CDR3 DNA follows: TGTGCCAGCAGTGAATATATCAGCAGCGTGGATGAAAAACTGTTTTTT.

In this sample, this clonotype turned up many times. J is TRBJ2-5 and V is TRBV18; the D gene is possibly TRBD1 (5 bases). Trimming shortened V by 3 bases and J by 4 bases, and 12 bases separated the two germline ends. The CDR3 contains 14 residues. The germline CDR1 and CDR2 sequences are KGHSH and LQKENI. The CDR3 spells CASSPTGQGETQYF. The CDR3 coding sequence is TGTGCCAGCTCACCTACAGGCCAAGGAGAGACCCAGTACTTC.

This clonotype was detected ten times or more. The V gene is TRBV24-1, the J gene TRBJ2-5, with no clear D. With 4 bases removed from V and 11 bases from J, the gap between germline ends came to 19 bases. CDR1 is KGHDR, CDR2 SFDVKD, per germline. The CDR3 totals 14 residues. The CDR3 nucleotides are TGTGCCACCAGTGAGTCAGGTACCTACGAAGCGCAGTACTTC. This codes for CATSESGTYEAQYF.

This clonotype was seen many times. The rearrangement links TRBV7-3 to TRBJ2-1; 11 positions agree with TRBD1. J was trimmed by 7 bases and V by 4 bases; bases with no gene match: 6. The germline CDR1 and CDR2 sequences are SGHTA and FQGTGA. This CDR3 comprises 15 residues. The CDR3 DNA reads TGTGCCAGCAGCTCACCCGGGACAGGGGGAAATGAGCAGTTCTTC. Translated: CASSSPGTGGNEQFF.

The CDR3 region has the DNA TGCAGCGTTGAAGATGCCGGACAGGGGTCCCTAATCTACAATGAGCAGTTCTTC. It specifies CSVEDAGQGSLIYNEQFF. The gene calls are TRBV29-1 and TRBJ2-1; 9 nucleotides align to TRBD1. Germline-derived CDR1 and CDR2 are SQVTM and ANQGSEA. J gave up 3 bases and V 0 bases, and 12 bases lay outside the gene matches. The CDR3 sequence is 18 residues long.

The rearrangement joins TRBV5-8 to TRBJ2-3; 9 bases line up with TRBD1. CDR3 length: 15 amino acids. Per germline, CDR1 SGHTS and CDR2 YDEGEE. The V gene end was trimmed by 2 bases and the J gene end by 3 bases; junction bases not matched to a gene: 4. The CDR3 nucleotides read TGTGCCAGCAGCTTAGACAGGGGGAGGACAGATACGCAGTATTTT. It specifies CASSLDRGRTDTQYF.

The rearrangement joins TRBV15 to TRBJ2-7; tentatively, D is TRBD1 (6 bases). The CDR3 is made up of 14 amino acids. Germline values: CDR1 LNHNV, CDR2 YYDKDF (reference sequence). Trimming took 3 bases from V and 2 from J, leaving 11 bases between them. Here the CDR3 reads CATSSVQGTYEQYF. The CDR3 region has the DNA TGTGCCACCAGCAGCGTACAGGGTACCTACGAGCAGTACTTC. The full variable domain, completed using reference TRBV15 and TRBJ2-7, is DAMVIQNPRYQVTQFGKPVTLSCSQTLNHNVMYWYQQKSSQAPKLLFHYYDKDFNNEADTPDNFQSRRPNTSFCFLDIRSPGLGDTAMYLCATSSVQGTYEQYFGPGTRLTVT.

V and J are TRBV19 and TRBJ1-5; D is undetermined. Trimming took off 5 bases at V and 9 bases at J, with 11 bases between the two ends. The CDR3 sequence is 12 residues long. Germline V gene data show CDR1 as LNHDA and CDR2 as SQIVND (reference sequence). The CDR3 region is CASSSRQSPQHF. Here the CDR3 DNA reads TGTGCCAGTAGTTCACGGCAGTCGCCCCAGCATTTT. Together with reference TRBV19 and TRBJ1-5, the CDR3 gives the full variable domain: DGGITQSPKYLFRKEGQNVTLSCEQNLNHDAMYWYRQDPGQGLRLIYYSQIVNDFQKGDIAEGYSVSREKKESFPLTVTSAQKNPTAFYLCASSSRQSPQHFGDGTRLSIL.

This clonotype was seen repeatedly, ten times or more. CDR3 sequence reads: CATSTGVGGNQPQHF. The DNA of the CDR3 is TGTGCCACCAGCACAGGGGTAGGTGGCAATCAGCCCCAGCATTTT. The V gene is TRBV24-1, the J gene TRBJ1-5, with 7 bases fitting TRBD1. This CDR3 region has 15 residues. The J segment lost 2 bases and the V segment lost 7 bases, leaving 7 bases of the junction unmatched. CDR1 is KGHDR and CDR2 is SFDVKD in the germline V gene.

In this sample, this clonotype turned up many times. This chain links TRBV18 with TRBJ1-1; D may be TRBD1 (6 bases). The CDR3 consists of 14 residues. Germline V gene sequence: CDR1 KGHSH, CDR2 LQKENI. V was shortened by 3 bases and J by 4 bases, with 12 bases between the two germline ends. The CDR3 is CASSPRGGGTEAFF. CDR3 in DNA: TGTGCCAGCTCACCGAGGGGGGGCGGCACTGAAGCTTTCTTT.

This clonotype was recorded many times. DNA for the CDR3: TGTGCCAGCAGCGCCGGGACAGCGGGCGAGCAGTACTTC. Translating gives CASSAGTAGEQYF. The rearrangement uses TRBV9 and TRBJ2-7; D may be TRBD1 (7 bases). Germline values: CDR1 SGDLS, CDR2 YYNGEE. The CDR3 spans 13 residues. The V gene lost 3 bases and the J gene lost 6 bases, with 13 bases spanning the gap.

This clonotype has at least ten counts. This chain connects TRBV2 to TRBJ2-7; 7 bases fit TRBD1. J lost 3 bases, V lost 7 bases, and 12 bases had no gene match. The CDR3 extends over 15 amino acids. Germline V gene data show CDR1 as SNHLY and CDR2 as FYNNEI. CDR3: CASNLFRGQNYEQYF. The CDR3 DNA reads as TGTGCCAGCAACCTATTCAGGGGACAGAACTACGAGCAGTACTTC.

This clonotype was found a few times. V gene TRBV27 combines with J gene TRBJ1-4; D possibly corresponds to TRBD1 (5 bases). CDR3 length: 17 amino acids. V shed 5 bases and J shed 0 bases, with 16 bases lying between them. Germline values: CDR1 MNHEY, CDR2 SMNVEV (reference sequence). The CDR3 protein is CASSPSARAATNEKLFF. In DNA, the CDR3 is TGTGCCAGCAGTCCCTCCGCCAGGGCAGCAACTAATGAAAAACTGTTTTTT.

The rearrangement links TRBV14 to TRBJ2-1, with 11 bases fitting TRBD2. After removal of 4 bases from V and 10 bases from J, the junction contained 6 bases not matched to a gene. The CDR3 loop spans 14 amino acids. Germline V gives CDR1 SGHDN, CDR2 FVKESK. Here the CDR3 DNA reads TGTGCCAGCAGCCTTCTAGCGGGGGGCGGGGAGCAGTTCTTC. It is translated as CASSLLAGGGEQFF.